These T cell receptor beta chains were read from a single sample in a study of vaccination and CD4 T cells after COVID-19. A single record per CDR3 protein comes from TCRdb applying MiXCR to the PCR reads. The sample carries about 9,700 distinct CDR3 sequences, around 49% recorded once. These receptors' antigens are unknown. The material sequenced was CD4+ T cells from blood, cultured in vitro. The source of these receptors is a human donor who had recovered from COVID-19. The CDR3 runs from the conserved cysteine through the conserved F or W. Each record gives: J gene, D gene, V gene, clone size, CDR3 DNA, CDR3 protein. A D gene is named only where the DNA matches it firmly. Part of the rows lack a size; the others show once, few, many or a class for expanded clones.

>TRBJ2-7|NA|TRBV20-1|NA
TGCAGTGCTGACCCGGGACTTTCATACGAGCAGTACTTC
CSADPGLSYEQYF
>TRBJ2-5|NA|TRBV9|NA
TGTGCCAGCAGCCGCACAGGCGGCTTCCAAGAGACCCAGTACTTC
CASSRTGGFQETQYF
>TRBJ2-7|NA|TRBV15|NA
TGTGCCACCAGCAGAGATGATGGTCAAGACTACGAGCAGTACTTC
CATSRDDGQDYEQYF
>TRBJ2-2|TRBD1|TRBV4-1|NA
TGCGCCAGCAGCCGGAAAGGGGACAGATTTATCGACACCGGGGAGCTGTTTTTT
CASSRKGDRFIDTGELFF
>TRBJ2-3|TRBD2|TRBV20-1|NA
TGCAGTGCTAGCTCCGGGACTAGCACCGCCGATACGCAGTATTTT
CSASSGTSTADTQYF
>TRBJ1-1|TRBD1|TRBV27|few
TGTGCCAGCAGTTCTCGTCGGACAGGGGGCCTAGGGGCTTTCTTT
CASSSRRTGGLGAFF
>TRBJ1-2|TRBD1|TRBV20-1|few
TGCATGGTACAGGGGAACTATGGCTACACCTTC
CMVQGNYGYTF
>TRBJ1-1|TRBD1|TRBV7-8|few
TGTGCCAGCAGCGCCGGGACAGGAAACACTGAAGCTTTCTTT
CASSAGTGNTEAFF
>TRBJ2-3|NA|TRBV6-5|NA
TGTGCCAGCAGTTACTCTCGGGGTCCTAGCACAGATACGCAGTATTTT
CASSYSRGPSTDTQYF
>TRBJ2-3|NA|TRBV27|once
TGTGCCAGCAGTCCCCCCACAGATACGCAGTATTTT
CASSPPTDTQYF
>TRBJ1-1|NA|TRBV6-2/TRBV6-3|few
TGTGCCAGCAACAACGGGGGGGGGAGGACTGAAGCTTTCTTT
CASNNGGGRTEAFF
>TRBJ1-1|NA|TRBV20-1|NA
TGCAGTGCTAGAGCACAGGGCCTCCAGAGTGACACTGAAGCTTTCTTT
CSARAQGLQSDTEAFF
>TRBJ2-3|TRBD1|TRBV7-2|NA
TGTGCCAGCAGCTTCGGTAGGGGGCTTACAGATACGCAGTATTTT
CASSFGRGLTDTQYF
>TRBJ1-1|NA|TRBV11-3|NA
TGTGCCAGCGGGAGCCGAGGCACTGAAGCTTTCTTT
CASGSRGTEAFF
>TRBJ2-7|NA|TRBV20-1|NA
TGCAGTGCTAGAGTTCCGATGCGACCTAACGAGCAGTACTTC
CSARVPMRPNEQYF
>TRBJ1-1|NA|TRBV6-1|NA
TGTGCCAGCAGTGAACAGAACAGGAACACTGAAGCTTTCTTT
CASSEQNRNTEAFF
>TRBJ1-2|TRBD1|TRBV5-5|NA
TGTGCCAGCAGTAGGGGACAGGATCGGGGCTACACCTTC
CASSRGQDRGYTF
>TRBJ1-4|NA|TRBV12-3/TRBV12-4|NA
TGTGCCAGCAGTTTGGGGGGAGGAGTTGAAAAACTGTTTTTT
CASSLGGGVEKLFF
>TRBJ2-2|NA|TRBV7-2|NA
TGTGCCAGCAGCGATGTCACCGGGGAGCTGTTTTTT
CASSDVTGELFF
>TRBJ2-1|NA|TRBV11-3|NA
TGTGCCAGCAGCTCCAGGGGTTACGAGCAGTTCTTC
CASSSRGYEQFF
>TRBJ2-7|TRBD1|TRBV20-1|NA
TGCAGTGCTAGAAATCCGGGACAGGGGGCATCCTACGAGCAGTACTTC
CSARNPGQGASYEQYF
>TRBJ2-5|NA|TRBV9|NA
TGTGCCAGCAGCCGAAGCGGGTCCGAGACCCAGTACTTC
CASSRSGSETQYF
>TRBJ2-3|TRBD2|TRBV4-3|NA
TGCGCCAGCAGCCAAGCCCTTCGGGAGGACTCAACAGATACGCAGTATTTT
CASSQALREDSTDTQYF
>TRBJ1-6|NA|TRBV27|NA
TGTGCCAGCAGTTCCAGGACGGGGGTCAGGAATTCACCCCTCCACTTT
CASSSRTGVRNSPLHF
>TRBJ1-2|NA|TRBV7-8|once
TGTGCCAGCAGCTTAGAGGCATCCACTAACTATGGCTACACCTTC
CASSLEASTNYGYTF
>TRBJ2-7|NA|TRBV6-2/TRBV6-3|NA
TGTGCCAGCAGTGACTGGACAGACTACGAGCAGTACTTC
CASSDWTDYEQYF
>TRBJ2-2|NA|TRBV27|NA
TGTGCCACCGAATCAAAAGGCTTGGCCGGGGAGCTGTTTTTT
CATESKGLAGELFF
>TRBJ2-5|TRBD1|TRBV7-7|NA
TGTGCTAGCAGCTCACAGGGGCTAGAGACCCAGTACTTC
CASSSQGLETQYF
>TRBJ2-5|NA|TRBV24-1|few
TGTGCCACCAGTGATCCGGGCGGGCGGGAGACCCAGTACTTC
CATSDPGGRETQYF
>TRBJ1-5|NA|TRBV7-8|NA
TGTGCCAGCAGCTTAGGACAAACGACCTGGAATCAGCCCCAGCATTTT
CASSLGQTTWNQPQHF
>TRBJ2-1|TRBD1|TRBV12-3/TRBV12-4|NA
TGTGCCAGCAGTTTCCAAGGGGGCGGTGAGCAGTTCTTC
CASSFQGGGEQFF
>TRBJ1-1|NA|TRBV20-1|NA
TGCAGTGCTAGAGATCCCGATAGTGAAGCTTTCTTT
CSARDPDSEAFF
>TRBJ2-7|TRBD1|TRBV6-5|NA
TGTGCCAGCAGTTTAAACCGGGACAGCTTTACCTACGAGCAGTACTTC
CASSLNRDSFTYEQYF
>TRBJ1-2|NA|TRBV28|NA
TGTGCCAGCAGTTCCTTTTATGGCTACACCTTC
CASSSFYGYTF
>TRBJ2-7|TRBD1|TRBV7-2|NA
TGTGCCAGCAGCTACCGGACAGGGGGATACGATCAGTACTTC
CASSYRTGGYDQYF
>TRBJ2-7|NA|TRBV6-5|NA
TGTGCCAGCAGTTACACCGTCGTGCCAGGGTACTCCTACGAGCAGTACTTC
CASSYTVVPGYSYEQYF
>TRBJ2-5|NA|TRBV19|large
TGTGCCAGCAGGAGGGGGTCTAGCTCCCAAGAGACCCAGTACTTC
CASRRGSSSQETQYF
>TRBJ1-1|NA|TRBV11-3|NA
TGTGCCAGCAGCTTAGATGGCGGGAGAGGCACTGAAGCTTTCTTT
CASSLDGGRGTEAFF
>TRBJ1-2|NA|TRBV19|few
TGTGCCAGTAGTATACTGGGGTTTCGTGGCTACACCTTC
CASSILGFRGYTF